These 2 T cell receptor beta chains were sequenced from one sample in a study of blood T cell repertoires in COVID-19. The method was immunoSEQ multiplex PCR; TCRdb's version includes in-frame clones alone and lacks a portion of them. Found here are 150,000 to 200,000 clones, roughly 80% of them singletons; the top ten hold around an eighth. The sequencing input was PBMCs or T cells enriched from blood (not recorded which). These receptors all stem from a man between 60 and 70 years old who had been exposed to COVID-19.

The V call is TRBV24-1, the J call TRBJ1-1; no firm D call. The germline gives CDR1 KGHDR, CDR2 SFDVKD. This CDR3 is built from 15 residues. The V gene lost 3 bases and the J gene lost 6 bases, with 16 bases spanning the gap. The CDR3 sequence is CATSDKKGGRAEAFF. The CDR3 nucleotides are TGTGCCACCAGTGATAAGAAAGGAGGGCGCGCTGAAGCTTTCTTT.

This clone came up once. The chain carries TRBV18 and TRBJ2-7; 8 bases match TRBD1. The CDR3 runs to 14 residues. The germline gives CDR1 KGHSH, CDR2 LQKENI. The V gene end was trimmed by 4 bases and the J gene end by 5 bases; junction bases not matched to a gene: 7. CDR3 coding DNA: TGTGCCAGCTCACGGGACAGGATGAATCACGAGCAGTACTTC. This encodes CASSRDRMNHEQYF.